Presented here are 21 T cell receptor beta chains from one specimen sequenced in a study of OX40 agonist ivuxolimab in advanced cancers. Generated by immunoSEQ multiplex PCR, the TCRdb table keeps only in-frame clones and is missing some. The sample contains tens of thousands of clones, 88% of which appear only once. The specimen comprised CD4+ or CD8+ T cells sorted from blood, sampled in a trial of the OX40 agonist ivuxolimab. The receptor set was obtained from an adult with an advanced solid tumor such as melanoma, head and neck, liver or kidney cancer.

V gene TRBV9 combines with J gene TRBJ2-7, with a weak D call TRBD2 (6 bases). CDR3 size: 15 residues. Germline V gene data show CDR1 as SGDLS and CDR2 as YYNGEE. The V and J ends lost 0 bases and 4 bases respectively, with 14 bases between them. For the CDR3, the DNA is TGTGCCAGCAGCGTAGCGGCGGGAACAGATTACGAGCAGTACTTC. Protein sequence: CASSVAAGTDYEQYF.

The chain carries TRBV28 and TRBJ2-1; 10 bases align to TRBD2. Germline V gene lookup returns CDR1 MDHEN and CDR2 SYDVKM. Losses at the gene ends were 5 bases for V and 9 bases for J; bases not matched to a gene: 10. There are 15 residues in the CDR3. The CDR3 DNA reads as TGTGCCAGCAGTGCCCCCGGGACTAGCGCTGGTGAGCAGTTCTTC. It encodes CASSAPGTSAGEQFF.

The CDR3 spells CASSLRDRTDTQYF. CDR3 bases: TGTGCCAGCAGCTTACGGGACAGGACAGATACGCAGTATTTT. This sequence joins TRBV11-2 and TRBJ2-3, with TRBD1 matching 8 bases. CDR1 SGHAT and CDR2 FQNNGV come from the germline V gene. V lost 2 bases to trimming and J lost 3 bases; unmatched junction nucleotides: 1. The CDR3 is made up of 14 amino acids.

The V and J genes are TRBV19 and TRBJ1-2; D is ambiguous. The CDR3 runs to 14 residues. V was trimmed by 7 bases and J by 4 bases, leaving 16 bases between them. The V gene's germline CDR1 is LNHDA and CDR2 SQIVND (reference sequence). This chain's CDR3 is CASTPADKPYGYTF. CDR3 in DNA: TGTGCCAGTACTCCAGCCGACAAACCCTATGGCTACACCTTC.

CDR3 in amino acids: CASSPGMTRGSEAFF. CDR3 sequence (DNA): TGTGCCAGCTCCCCGGGAATGACAAGAGGGTCTGAAGCTTTCTTT. This sequence joins TRBV18 and TRBJ1-1; no firm D call. The CDR3 contains 15 residues. Per the germline V gene, CDR1 is KGHSH and CDR2 is LQKENI. V gave up 6 bases and J gave up 6 bases, with 20 bases separating them.

V gene TRBV9 combines with J gene TRBJ2-3; D not resolved. Deletions cut 4 bases from V and 4 bases from J, with 16 bases between. The CDR3 has 15 amino acids. Germline CDR1 is SGDLS and CDR2 is YYNGEE. The CDR3 loop is CASSPRVPVADTQYF. In nucleotides, the CDR3 is TGTGCCAGCAGCCCTCGGGTCCCGGTGGCAGATACGCAGTATTTT.

The gene calls are TRBV30 and TRBJ1-2; 7 bases match TRBD1. Per the germline V gene, CDR1 is GTSNPN and CDR2 is SVGIG (reference sequence). The J segment lost 4 bases and the V segment lost 1 base, leaving 9 bases of the junction unmatched. CDR3 length: 15 residues. DNA of the CDR3: TGTGCCTGGAGTGCCCCAGGCAGGGGGGTCTATGGCTACACCTTC. This gives the protein CAWSAPGRGVYGYTF.

This chain links TRBV28 with TRBJ2-7; 12 nucleotides align to TRBD2. The CDR3 is 15 amino acids. The trim removed 5 bases at V and 0 bases at J, leaving 2 bases unmatched. Germline lookup yields CDR1 MDHEN and CDR2 SYDVKM. CDR3: CASSLAGGPSYEQYF. In DNA form, the CDR3 reads TGTGCCAGCAGTCTAGCGGGAGGGCCCTCCTACGAGCAGTACTTC.

V gene TRBV30 combines with J gene TRBJ1-5, with TRBD1 as a possible D gene (6 bases). This CDR3 region has 14 residues. Germline values: CDR1 GTSNPN, CDR2 SVGIG (reference sequence). V lost 5 bases and J 3 bases, leaving 14 bases between the germline ends. The CDR3 spells CAWSEGQNNQPQHF. CDR3 sequence (DNA): TGTGCCTGGTCTGAGGGACAAAACAATCAGCCCCAGCATTTT.

The rearrangement uses TRBV4-3 and TRBJ1-3; D gene uncertain. V was pared by 0 bases and J by 7 bases, with 10 bases between. The CDR3 totals 14 residues. Germline CDR1 LGHNA, CDR2 YSLEER. The CDR3 loop reads CASSQDTSRNTIYF. CDR3 nucleotide sequence: TGCGCCAGCAGCCAAGATACGAGTCGGAACACCATATATTTT.

J is TRBJ2-6 and V is TRBV18; possibly TRBD1 or TRBD2 for D (5 bases each). CDR3 length: 16 residues. V was clipped by 0 bases and J by 3 bases, with 9 bases between them. Germline values: CDR1 KGHSH, CDR2 LQKENI. The chain's CDR3 is CASSPPGASGANVLTF. The CDR3 DNA reads TGTGCCAGCTCACCACCCGGGGCGAGTGGGGCCAACGTCCTGACTTTC.

This clone has just one count. The rearrangement joins TRBV4-2 to TRBJ2-4, with TRBD2 matching 7 bases. The CDR3 has 16 residues. The ends lost 0 bases at V and 3 bases at J; junction bases unmatched: 5. CDR1 and CDR2 from the germline V gene are LGHNA and YNFKEQ. Here the CDR3 reads CASSQDLGGGKNIQYF. Here the CDR3 DNA reads TGTGCCAGCAGCCAAGATCTGGGCGGGGGCAAAAACATTCAGTACTTC.

CDR3 coding DNA: TGTGCCAGCAGCCGACTAGCGGGAGTGAGGTACAATGAGCAGTTCTTC. Translating gives CASSRLAGVRYNEQFF. The V and J genes are TRBV14 and TRBJ2-1; 12 bases align to TRBD2. After removal of 4 bases from V and 4 bases from J, the junction contained 5 bases not matched to a gene. The CDR3 consists of 16 residues. In germline, CDR1 is SGHDN, CDR2 FVKESK.

The chain combines TRBV7-2 with TRBJ2-5; D may be TRBD2 (6 bases). The V gene lost 5 bases and the J gene lost 3 bases, with 16 bases spanning the gap. CDR1 is SGHTA, CDR2 FQGNSA, per germline. CDR3 length: 15 residues. The CDR3 here is CASSERKDYKETQYF. The CDR3 DNA reads as TGTGCCAGCAGCGAAAGGAAGGACTATAAAGAGACCCAGTACTTC.

V gene TRBV10-3 combines with J gene TRBJ2-1; 7 nucleotides match TRBD1. V was clipped by 10 bases and J by 6 bases; unmatched bases: 6. The CDR3 consists of 12 residues. Germline CDR1 and CDR2: ENHRY and SYGVKD. Here the CDR3 reads CATNRDSNEQFF. For the CDR3, the DNA is TGTGCCACTAACCGGGACAGCAATGAGCAGTTCTTC.

The gene calls are TRBV6-6 and TRBJ1-5; D unclear. Germline CDR1 is MNHNY and CDR2 is SVGAGI (reference sequence). V shed 6 bases and J shed 2 bases, with 5 bases lying between them. This CDR3 contains 12 residues. The CDR3 DNA follows: TGTGCCAGCAGCCCAGGCAATCAGCCCCAGCATTTT. Its translation: CASSPGNQPQHF.

The chain is built from TRBV20-1 and TRBJ2-7; 7 bases align to TRBD1. The CDR3 runs to 11 residues. After removal of 7 bases from V and 6 bases from J, the junction contained 6 bases not matched to a gene. From germline, CDR1 is DFQATT and CDR2 SNEGSKA (reference sequence). The CDR3 nucleotides are TGCAGTGTTCACAGACAGGGCGAGCAGTACTTC. It translates to CSVHRQGEQYF.

This sequence joins TRBV5-4 and TRBJ2-1; 9 nucleotides agree with TRBD2. Unmatched junction bases numbered 7, after V lost 5 bases and J lost 1 base. Germline CDR1 is SGHNT and CDR2 is YYREEE (reference sequence). The CDR3 runs to 16 residues. For the CDR3, the DNA is TGTGCCAGCAGTTATAGCGGGAGTGGGTCCTACAATGAGCAGTTCTTC. Translated, it gives CASSYSGSGSYNEQFF. Supplemented by reference TRBV5-4 and TRBJ2-1, the full variable domain reads ETGVTQSPTHLIKTRGQQVTLRCSSQSGHNTVSWYQQALGQGPQFIFQYYREEENGRGNFPPRFSGLQFPNYSSELNVNALELDDSALYLCASSYSGSGSYNEQFFGPGTRLTVL.

The J gene is TRBJ2-1, the V gene TRBV19, with D maybe TRBD1 (6 bases). CDR1 is LNHDA, CDR2 SQIVND, per germline (reference sequence). CDR3 size: 16 residues. Trimming shortened V by 2 bases and J by 1 base, and 12 bases separated the two germline ends. The CDR3 DNA sequence: TGTGCCAGTAGTATAACCTTCACAGGGTCCTACAATGAGCAGTTCTTC. Translating gives CASSITFTGSYNEQFF.

This chain connects TRBV29-1 to TRBJ2-3; D gene uncertain. This CDR3 has 11 amino acids. Germline V lookup: CDR1 SQVTM, CDR2 ANQGSEA. V lost 7 bases and J 2 bases, leaving 7 bases between the germline ends. The CDR3 DNA reads TGCAGCGCGTTGCTCACAGATACGCAGTATTTT. Protein: CSALLTDTQYF.

The gene calls are TRBV7-2 and TRBJ2-5; no clear D gene. This CDR3 spans 12 amino acids. CDR1 and CDR2 (germline): SGHTA, FQGNSA. V dropped 5 bases and J dropped 5 bases, with 9 bases sitting between them. CDR3 DNA: TGTGCCAGCAGCCCCCTCGTGGAGACCCAGTACTTC. Translating it yields CASSPLVETQYF. Complete variable domain (other parts from reference TRBV7-2 and TRBJ2-5): GAGVSQSPSNKVTEKGKDVELRCDPISGHTALYWYRQSLGQGLEFLIYFQGNSAPDKSGLPSDRFSAERTGGSVSTLTIQRTQQEDSAVYLCASSPLVETQYFGPGTRLLVL.